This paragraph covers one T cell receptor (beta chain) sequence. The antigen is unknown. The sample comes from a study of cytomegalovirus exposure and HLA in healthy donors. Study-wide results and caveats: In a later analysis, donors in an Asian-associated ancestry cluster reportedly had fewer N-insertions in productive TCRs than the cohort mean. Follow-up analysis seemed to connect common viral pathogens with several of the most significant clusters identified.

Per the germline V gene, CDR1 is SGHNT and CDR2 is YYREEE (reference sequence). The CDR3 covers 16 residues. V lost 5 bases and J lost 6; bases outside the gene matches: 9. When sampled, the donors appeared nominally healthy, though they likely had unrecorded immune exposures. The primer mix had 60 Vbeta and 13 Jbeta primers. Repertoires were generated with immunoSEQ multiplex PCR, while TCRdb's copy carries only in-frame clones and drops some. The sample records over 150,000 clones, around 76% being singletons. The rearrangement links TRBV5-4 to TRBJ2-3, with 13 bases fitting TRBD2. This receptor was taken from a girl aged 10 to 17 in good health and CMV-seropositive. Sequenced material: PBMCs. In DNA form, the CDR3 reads TGTGCCAGCAGAAGGACTAGCGGGGGAGGTAGGGATACGCAGTATTTT. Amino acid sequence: CASRRTSGGGRDTQYF.